These T cell receptor beta chains were read from a single sample in a study of CD8 T cells in Susac syndrome. TCRdb reanalysed the immunoSEQ multiplex PCR reads using MiXCR and keeps one entry per CDR3 protein. The table shows roughly 150,000 distinct CDR3 sequences, with around 95% occurring only once. Specimen: CD4+ T cells from PBMCs. The receptors were gathered from a human donor with Susac syndrome. Each CDR3 is given with its conserved first and last residue. The D gene is left open where the match is weak. Size tells how often a clone was seen (once, few, many) or the class of an expanded clone, and some rows leave it out.

.	TRBV11-2	.	14	TRBJ1-1	TGTGCCAGCAGCTTAGATCCGATAGGGGCTGAAGCTTTCTTT	CASSLDPIGAEAFF
.	TRBV4-2	.	15	TRBJ2-3	TGTGCCAGCAGCCAAGAAGGAGTGCAAGGGGATACGCAGTATTTT	CASSQEGVQGDTQYF
.	TRBV7-8	.	11	TRBJ2-1	TGTGCCAGCAGGAATTACAATGAGCAGTTCTTC	CASRNYNEQFF
.	TRBV18	TRBD1	15	TRBJ1-1	TGTGCCAGCTCATACGTGGGACAGATGAACACTGAAGCTTTCTTT	CASSYVGQMNTEAFF
.	TRBV4-1	.	16	TRBJ2-7	TGCGCCAGCAGCCAGACCCCGTTTTCAGGGACCTACGAGCAGTACTTC	CASSQTPFSGTYEQYF
.	TRBV15	.	14	TRBJ2-5	TGTGCCACCAGCAGGCGGGAAGTTCGGAGGACCCAGTACTTC	CATSRREVRRTQYF
.	TRBV27	.	12	TRBJ2-5	TGTGCCAGCAGGAGAGGACGGGAGACCCAGTACTTC	CASRRGRETQYF
once	TRBV10-2	.	13	TRBJ1-2	TGCGCCAGCAGCCCCTCAGGGGAGTATGGCTACACCTTC	CASSPSGEYGYTF
few	TRBV20-1	TRBD2	15	TRBJ2-3	TGCAGTGCTAACCCACTAGCGGGCAGCACAGATACGCAGTATTTT	CSANPLAGSTDTQYF
.	TRBV5-1	.	12	TRBJ2-7	TGCGCCAGCAGCTCGCCGGGACACCCGACCAACTTC	CASSSPGHPTNF
.	TRBV12-3/TRBV12-4	.	14	TRBJ2-1	TGTGCCAGCAGCAAGACAGGCTCCTACAATGAGCAGTTCTTC	CASSKTGSYNEQFF
once	TRBV2	.	14	TRBJ2-3	TGTGCCAGCATAAAGGGAGGTAGCGTAGATACGCAGTATTTT	CASIKGGSVDTQYF
.	TRBV29-1	.	12	TRBJ1-1	TGCAGCGTTGGCAGCCCGAGCACTGAAGCTTTCTTT	CSVGSPSTEAFF
.	TRBV5-1	.	14	TRBJ2-7	TGCGCCAGCAGCACCGGGACAAGTGTCTACGAGCAGTACTTC	CASSTGTSVYEQYF
.	TRBV29-1	.	13	TRBJ2-7	TGCAGCGTTGCAGGGGAGACCTCCTACGAGCAGTACTTC	CSVAGETSYEQYF
.	TRBV29-1	TRBD1	13	TRBJ2-3	TGCAGCGTGATGAACAGGGGTTCAGGCCGCTGGTATTTT	CSVMNRGSGRWYF
.	TRBV24-1	TRBD1	16	TRBJ2-3	TGTGCCACCAGTGACCCCGGGACAGGGGTCACAGATACGCAGTATTTT	CATSDPGTGVTDTQYF
.	TRBV12-3/TRBV12-4	TRBD1	12	TRBJ2-2	TGTGCCACCAAACAGGGGGCCGGGGAGCTGTTTTTT	CATKQGAGELFF
.	TRBV3-1	.	13	TRBJ2-2	TGTGCCAGCAGCCAAGACCACACCGGGGAGCTGTTTTTT	CASSQDHTGELFF
.	TRBV5-1	.	15	TRBJ2-3	TGCGCCAGCAGCTATACTATCACTAGCACAGATACGCAGTATTTT	CASSYTITSTDTQYF
.	TRBV6-6	TRBD1	13	TRBJ1-5	TGTGCCAGCGGACAGGGGGCTGGGCAGCCCCAGCATTTT	CASGQGAGQPQHF
.	TRBV27	.	16	TRBJ1-5	TGTGCCAGCAGTTTATGGACTGGGCGCGGCAATCAGCCCCAGCATTTT	CASSLWTGRGNQPQHF